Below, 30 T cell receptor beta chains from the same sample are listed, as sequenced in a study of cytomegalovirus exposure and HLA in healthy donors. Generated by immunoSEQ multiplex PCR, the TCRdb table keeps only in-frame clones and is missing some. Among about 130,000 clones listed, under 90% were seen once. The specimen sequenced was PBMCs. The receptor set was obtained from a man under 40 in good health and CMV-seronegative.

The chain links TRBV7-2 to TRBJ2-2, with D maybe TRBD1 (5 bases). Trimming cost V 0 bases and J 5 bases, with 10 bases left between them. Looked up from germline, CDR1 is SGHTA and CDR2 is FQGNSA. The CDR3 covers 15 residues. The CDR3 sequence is CASSLADSRTGELFF. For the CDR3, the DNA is TGTGCCAGCAGCTTAGCTGACAGCCGGACCGGGGAGCTGTTTTTT.

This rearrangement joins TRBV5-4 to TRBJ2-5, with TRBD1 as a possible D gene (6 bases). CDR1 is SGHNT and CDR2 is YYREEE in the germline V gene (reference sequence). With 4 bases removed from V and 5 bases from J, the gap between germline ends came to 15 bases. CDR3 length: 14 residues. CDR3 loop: CASSIRDIGETQYF. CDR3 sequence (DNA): TGTGCCAGCAGCATCCGGGACATCGGGGAGACCCAGTACTTC.

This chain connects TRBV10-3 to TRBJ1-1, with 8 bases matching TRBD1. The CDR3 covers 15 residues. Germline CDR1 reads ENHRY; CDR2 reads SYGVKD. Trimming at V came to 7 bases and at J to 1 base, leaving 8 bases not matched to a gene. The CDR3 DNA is TGTGCCATCAATGACAGGGGAGCGAGGAACACTGAAGCTTTCTTT. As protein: CAINDRGARNTEAFF.

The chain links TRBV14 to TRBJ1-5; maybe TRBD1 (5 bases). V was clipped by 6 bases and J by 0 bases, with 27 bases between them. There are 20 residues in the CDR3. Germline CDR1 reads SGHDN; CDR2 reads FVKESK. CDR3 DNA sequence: TGTGCCAGCAGGAGCCATGGGGCTCGATTTCCCGTATATAGCAATCAGCCCCAGCATTTT. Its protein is CASRSHGARFPVYSNQPQHF.

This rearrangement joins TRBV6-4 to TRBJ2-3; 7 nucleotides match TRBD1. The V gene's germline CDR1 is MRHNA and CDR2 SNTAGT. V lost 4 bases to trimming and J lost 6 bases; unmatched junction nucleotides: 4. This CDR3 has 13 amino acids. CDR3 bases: TGTGCCAGCAGTGTACAGGGGTCCGATACGCAGTATTTT. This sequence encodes CASSVQGSDTQYF.

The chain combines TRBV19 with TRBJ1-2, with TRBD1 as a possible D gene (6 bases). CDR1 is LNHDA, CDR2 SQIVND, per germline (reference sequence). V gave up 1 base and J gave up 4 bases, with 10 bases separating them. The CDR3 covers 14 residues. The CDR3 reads CASSIAQGIYGYTF. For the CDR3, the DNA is TGTGCCAGTAGTATAGCCCAGGGGATCTATGGCTACACCTTC.

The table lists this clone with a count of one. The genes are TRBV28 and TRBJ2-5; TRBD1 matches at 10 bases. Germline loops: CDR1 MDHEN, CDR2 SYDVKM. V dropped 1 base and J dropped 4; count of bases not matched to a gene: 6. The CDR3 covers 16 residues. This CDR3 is CASSLLGQGKRETQYF. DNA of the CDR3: TGTGCCAGCAGTTTATTGGGACAGGGGAAGCGAGAGACCCAGTACTTC.

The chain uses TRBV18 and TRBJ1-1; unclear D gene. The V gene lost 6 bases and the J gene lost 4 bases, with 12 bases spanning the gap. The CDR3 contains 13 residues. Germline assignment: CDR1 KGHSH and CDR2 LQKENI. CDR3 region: CASSEDRSTEAFF. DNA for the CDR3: TGTGCCAGCTCCGAGGATCGGAGCACTGAAGCTTTCTTT.

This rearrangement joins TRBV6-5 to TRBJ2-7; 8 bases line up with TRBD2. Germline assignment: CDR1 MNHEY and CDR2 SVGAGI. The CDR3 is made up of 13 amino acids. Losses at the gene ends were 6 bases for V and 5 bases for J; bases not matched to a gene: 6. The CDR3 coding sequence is TGTGCCAGCAGGGCGGGGGGCCTCGACGAGCAGTACTTC. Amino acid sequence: CASRAGGLDEQYF.

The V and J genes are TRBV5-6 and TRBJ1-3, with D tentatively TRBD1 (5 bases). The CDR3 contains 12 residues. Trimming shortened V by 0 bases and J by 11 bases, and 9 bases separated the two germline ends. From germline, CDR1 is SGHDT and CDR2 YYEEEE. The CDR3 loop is CASSLVAGPIYF. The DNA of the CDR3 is TGTGCCAGCAGCTTGGTGGCAGGGCCCATATATTTT.

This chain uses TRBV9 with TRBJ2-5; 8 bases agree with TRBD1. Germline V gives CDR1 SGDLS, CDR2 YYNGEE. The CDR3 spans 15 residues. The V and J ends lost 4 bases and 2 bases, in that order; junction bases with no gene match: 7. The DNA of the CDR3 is TGTGCCAGCAGCCAACATGGACAGGGACAAGAGACCCAGTACTTC. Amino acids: CASSQHGQGQETQYF.

CDR3 sequence: CSVEKGADKAFF. The DNA for the CDR3 is TGCAGCGTTGAAAAGGGGGCAGATAAGGCTTTCTTT. J is TRBJ1-1 and V is TRBV29-1; TRBD1 matches 7 bases. Losses at the gene ends were 2 bases for V and 11 bases for J; bases not matched to a gene: 8. The length of the CDR3 is 12 residues. Looked up from germline, CDR1 is SQVTM and CDR2 is ANQGSEA.

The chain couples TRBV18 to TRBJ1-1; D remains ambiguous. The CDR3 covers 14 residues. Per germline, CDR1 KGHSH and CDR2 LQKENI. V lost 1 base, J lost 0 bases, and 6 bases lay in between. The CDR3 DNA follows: TGTGCCAGCTCACCACACAGAATGAACACTGAAGCTTTCTTT. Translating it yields CASSPHRMNTEAFF.

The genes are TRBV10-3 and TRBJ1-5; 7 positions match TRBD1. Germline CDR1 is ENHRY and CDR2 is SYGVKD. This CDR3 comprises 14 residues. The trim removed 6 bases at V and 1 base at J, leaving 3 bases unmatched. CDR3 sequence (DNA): TGTGCCATCAGGGCAGGGGGGAGCAATCAGCCCCAGCATTTT. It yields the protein CAIRAGGSNQPQHF.

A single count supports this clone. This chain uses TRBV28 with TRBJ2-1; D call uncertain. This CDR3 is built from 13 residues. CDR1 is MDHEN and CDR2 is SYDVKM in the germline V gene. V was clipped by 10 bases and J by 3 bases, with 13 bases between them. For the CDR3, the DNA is TGTGCCACCCAGTGGTGGCACTACAATGAGCAGTTCTTC. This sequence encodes CATQWWHYNEQFF.

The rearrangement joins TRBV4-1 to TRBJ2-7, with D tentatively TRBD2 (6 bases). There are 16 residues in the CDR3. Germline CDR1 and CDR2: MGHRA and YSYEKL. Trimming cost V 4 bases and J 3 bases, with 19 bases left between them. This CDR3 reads CASSPLRGQGGYEQYF. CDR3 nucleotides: TGCGCCAGCAGCCCCCTCCGAGGGCAGGGAGGCTACGAGCAGTACTTC.

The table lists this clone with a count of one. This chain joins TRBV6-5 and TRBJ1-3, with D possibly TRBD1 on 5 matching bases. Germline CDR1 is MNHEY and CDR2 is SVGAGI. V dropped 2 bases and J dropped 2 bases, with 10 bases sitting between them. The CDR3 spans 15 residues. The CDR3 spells CASSYTGKTGNTIYF. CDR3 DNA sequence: TGTGCCAGCAGTTACACAGGAAAAACTGGAAACACCATATATTTT.

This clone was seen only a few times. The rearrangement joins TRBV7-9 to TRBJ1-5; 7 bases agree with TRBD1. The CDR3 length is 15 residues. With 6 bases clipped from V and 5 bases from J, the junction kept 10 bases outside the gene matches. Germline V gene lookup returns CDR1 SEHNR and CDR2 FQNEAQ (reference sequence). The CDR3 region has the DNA TGTGCCAGCAGACCGACAGGGAGGCGCGATCAGCCCCAGCATTTT. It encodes CASRPTGRRDQPQHF.

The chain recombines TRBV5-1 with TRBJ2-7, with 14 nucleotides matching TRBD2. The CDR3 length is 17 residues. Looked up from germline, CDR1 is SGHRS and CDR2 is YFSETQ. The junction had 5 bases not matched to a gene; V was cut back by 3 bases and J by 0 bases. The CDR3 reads CASSWGTSGGRSYEQYF. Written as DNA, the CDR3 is TGCGCCAGCAGCTGGGGGACTAGCGGGGGCCGCTCCTACGAGCAGTACTTC.

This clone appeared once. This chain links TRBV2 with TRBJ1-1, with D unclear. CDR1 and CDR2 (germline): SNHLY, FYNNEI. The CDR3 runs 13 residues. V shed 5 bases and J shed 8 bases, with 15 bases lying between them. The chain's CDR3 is CASSSQREKEAFF. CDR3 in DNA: TGTGCCAGCAGTTCCCAACGGGAGAAAGAAGCTTTCTTT.

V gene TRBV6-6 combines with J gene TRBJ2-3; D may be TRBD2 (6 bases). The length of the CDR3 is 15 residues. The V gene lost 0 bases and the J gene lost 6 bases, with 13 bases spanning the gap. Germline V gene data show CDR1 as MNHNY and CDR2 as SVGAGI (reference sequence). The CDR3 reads CASSYSQRAWDTQYF. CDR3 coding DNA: TGTGCCAGCAGTTACTCGCAGCGGGCCTGGGATACGCAGTATTTT.

CDR3 in DNA: TGTGCCAGCAGCATACAGGGGTCCCATTACGAGCAGTACTTC. Translation: CASSIQGSHYEQYF. The chain combines TRBV7-9 with TRBJ2-7; 7 positions agree with TRBD1. Per germline, CDR1 SEHNR and CDR2 FQNEAQ (reference sequence). With 5 bases clipped from V and 4 bases from J, the junction kept 8 bases outside the gene matches. This CDR3 is 14 amino acids long.

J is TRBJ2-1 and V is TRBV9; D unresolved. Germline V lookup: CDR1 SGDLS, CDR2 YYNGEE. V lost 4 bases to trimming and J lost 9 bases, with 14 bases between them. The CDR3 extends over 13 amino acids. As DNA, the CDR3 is TGTGCCAGCAGCTCTAATAGCCACCTTGAGCAGTTCTTC. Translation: CASSSNSHLEQFF.

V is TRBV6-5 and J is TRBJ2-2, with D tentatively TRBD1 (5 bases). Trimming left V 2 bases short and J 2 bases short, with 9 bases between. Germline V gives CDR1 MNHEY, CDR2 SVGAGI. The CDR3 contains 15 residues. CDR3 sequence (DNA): TGTGCCAGCAGTTACAACCAGGGAAACACCGGGGAGCTGTTTTTT. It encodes CASSYNQGNTGELFF.

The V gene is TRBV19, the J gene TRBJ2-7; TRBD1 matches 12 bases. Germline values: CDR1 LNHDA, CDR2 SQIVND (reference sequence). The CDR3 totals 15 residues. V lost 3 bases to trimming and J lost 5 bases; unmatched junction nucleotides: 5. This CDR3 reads CASSIRGQGAHEQYF. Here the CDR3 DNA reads TGTGCCAGTAGTATCCGGGGACAGGGGGCCCACGAGCAGTACTTC.

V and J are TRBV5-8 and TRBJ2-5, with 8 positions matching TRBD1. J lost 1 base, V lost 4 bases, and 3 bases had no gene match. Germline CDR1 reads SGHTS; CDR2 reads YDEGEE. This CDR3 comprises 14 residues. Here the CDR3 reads CASSLGQGQETQYF. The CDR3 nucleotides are TGTGCCAGCAGCCTAGGACAGGGCCAAGAGACCCAGTACTTC.

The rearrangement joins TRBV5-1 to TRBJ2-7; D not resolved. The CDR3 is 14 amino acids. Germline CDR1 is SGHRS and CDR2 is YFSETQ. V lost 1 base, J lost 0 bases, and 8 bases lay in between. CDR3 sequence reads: CASSLQTASYEQYF. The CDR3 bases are TGCGCCAGCAGCTTGCAAACAGCCTCCTACGAGCAGTACTTC.

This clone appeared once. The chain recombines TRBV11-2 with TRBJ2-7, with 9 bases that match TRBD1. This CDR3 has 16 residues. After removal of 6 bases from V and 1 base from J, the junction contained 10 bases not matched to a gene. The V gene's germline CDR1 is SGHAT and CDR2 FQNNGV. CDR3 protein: CASSLRSGTGSYEQYF. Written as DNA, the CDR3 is TGTGCCAGCAGTCTAAGGTCCGGGACAGGGTCCTACGAGCAGTACTTC.

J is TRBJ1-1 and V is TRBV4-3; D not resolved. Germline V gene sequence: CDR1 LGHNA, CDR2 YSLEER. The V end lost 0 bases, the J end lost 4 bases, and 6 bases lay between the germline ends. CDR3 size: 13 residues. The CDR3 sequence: CASSQESSTEAFF. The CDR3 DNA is TGCGCCAGCAGCCAAGAGAGTTCCACTGAAGCTTTCTTT.

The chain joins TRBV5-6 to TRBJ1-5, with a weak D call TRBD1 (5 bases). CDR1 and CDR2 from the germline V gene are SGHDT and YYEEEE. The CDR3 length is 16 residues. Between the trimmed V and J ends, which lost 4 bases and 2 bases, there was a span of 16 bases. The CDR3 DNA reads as TGTGCCAGCAGCCGGGTCGGGGGATCTGGCAATCAGCCCCAGCATTTT. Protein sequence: CASSRVGGSGNQPQHF.